This T cell receptor (beta chain) is drawn from a study of OX40 agonist ivuxolimab in advanced cancers. Some background on the complete study: Ivuxolimab, which targeted the costimulatory receptor OX40 (CD134), was an agonistic, fully human IgG2 monoclonal antibody. Intravenous ivuxolimab was administered to patients every 2 weeks at six dose levels: 0.01, 0.1, 0.3, 1.5, 3 and 10 mg/kg. Among the 50 to 55 dose-escalation patients, about 20 had hepatocellular carcinoma, around 15 melanoma, 9 renal cell carcinoma and 9 head and neck cancer. A male proportion of roughly 80% and a mean age of 60 years, ranging from about 23 to 90, were recorded for the dose-escalation cohort. Prior anti-PD-1, anti-PD-L1 or anti-CTLA-4 therapy was permitted, and about two fifths of dose-escalation patients had received checkpoint inhibitors. Partial responses occurred in three dose-escalation patients: two with cutaneous melanoma and one with hepatocellular carcinoma. Peripheral TCRbeta sequencing was intended to test whether TCR sequence diversity was altered and clonal T-cell expansion was caused by ivuxolimab. The monotherapy dose-escalation portion (N ≈ 56 patients) of the phase I ivuxolimab trial is reported in the paper. Overall study outcomes, separate from this receptor: Clonal expansion of both CD4+ and CD8+ blood T cells was observed from baseline to week 6 at doses 0.1 to 3.0 mg/kg. In the 0.1-3.0 mg/kg groups, partial responders had among the lowest normalized peripheral clonal expansion, particularly in CD8+ T cells. Low levels of normalized T-cell clonal expansion were also seen in some nonresponding patients. The antigen specificity of the clonally expanded peripheral T cells was not determined. After ivuxolimab, CD8+ T cells had more expanded clones than CD4+ T cells on average.

Patients with autoimmune disease history or receiving systemic immunosuppression were excluded from the trial. Peripheral blood for TCR sequencing was collected from all dose cohorts at baseline, on cycle 4 day 1, and on cycle 7 day 1. The samples were drawn from a first-in-human, open-label, multicenter phase I dose-escalation trial of ivuxolimab. Adults with locally advanced or metastatic head and neck squamous cell, hepatocellular, melanoma or renal cell carcinoma were enrolled in the trial. Before TCR sequencing, CD4+ T cells and CD8+ T cells from peripheral blood were sorted into separate populations. Looking up the germline V gene (reference sequence) yields CDR1 DFQATT and CDR2 SNEGSKA. Trimming costs V 3 bases and J 6 bases, and their ends lie 9 bases apart. Taken from cysteine to phenylalanine, the CDR3 has 11 residues. The retained sequence is limited to the CDR3, 33 bases, with the frame set at the first base.

About this clone: What this receptor recognizes is not known. No qualities accompany the bases; no much larger clone lies one base away.

Genomic DNA was extracted from sorted cells for sequencing of the TCRbeta CDR3 region. The immunoSEQ Assay was used for sequencing of TCRbeta CDR3 regions. Drawn from immuneACCESS, this table holds only the in-frame rearrangements with V and J called that TCRdb kept. Clones are partly lost; checked studies trace under half to an unresolved V gene and leave the rest unexplained. Within this sample are about 58,000 clones, with around four fifths of them counted one time only. The ten largest clones take up about 3% of the sample. Recombination linked TRBV20-1 to TRBJ2-7; no D gene is confidently identified. This TCR came from an adult with an advanced solid tumor such as melanoma, head and neck, liver or kidney cancer. The sequences come from CD4+ or CD8+ T cells sorted from blood, collected in a trial of the OX40 agonist ivuxolimab. The nucleotide sequence is TGCAGTGCTAGGCCCCAAATCGAGCAGTACTTC. It is translated as CSARPQIEQYF.